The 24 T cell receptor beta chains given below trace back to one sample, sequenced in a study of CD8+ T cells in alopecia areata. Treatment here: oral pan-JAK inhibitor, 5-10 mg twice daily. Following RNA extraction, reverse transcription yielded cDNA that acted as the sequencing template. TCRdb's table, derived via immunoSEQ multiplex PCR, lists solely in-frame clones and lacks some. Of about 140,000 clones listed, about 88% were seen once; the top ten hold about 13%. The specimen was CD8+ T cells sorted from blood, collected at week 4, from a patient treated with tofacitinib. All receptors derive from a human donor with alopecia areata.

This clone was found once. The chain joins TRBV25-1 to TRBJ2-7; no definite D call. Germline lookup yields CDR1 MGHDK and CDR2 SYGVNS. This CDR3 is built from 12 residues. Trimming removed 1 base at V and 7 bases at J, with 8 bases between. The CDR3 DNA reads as TGTGCCAGCAGTGAATCCCTCTGGGAGCAGTACTTC. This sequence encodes CASSESLWEQYF.

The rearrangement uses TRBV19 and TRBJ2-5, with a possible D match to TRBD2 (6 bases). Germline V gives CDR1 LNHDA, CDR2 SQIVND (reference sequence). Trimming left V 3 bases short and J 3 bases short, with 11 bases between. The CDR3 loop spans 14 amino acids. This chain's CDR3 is CASSMGVAEETQYF. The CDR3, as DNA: TGTGCCAGTAGTATGGGGGTAGCGGAAGAGACCCAGTACTTC.

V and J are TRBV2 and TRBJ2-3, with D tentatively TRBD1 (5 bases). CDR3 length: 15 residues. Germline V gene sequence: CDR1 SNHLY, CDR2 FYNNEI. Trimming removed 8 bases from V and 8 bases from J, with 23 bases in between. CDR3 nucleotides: TGTGCCAGCTTTTGGACCCAGGGTGGGTCTTCTACGCAGTATTTT. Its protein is CASFWTQGGSSTQYF.

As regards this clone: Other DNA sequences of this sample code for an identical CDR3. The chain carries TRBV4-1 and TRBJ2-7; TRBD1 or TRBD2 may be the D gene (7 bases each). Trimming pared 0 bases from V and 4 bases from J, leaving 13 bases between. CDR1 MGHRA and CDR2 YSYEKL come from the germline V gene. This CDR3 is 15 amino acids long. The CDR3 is CASSQEGRGRYEQYF. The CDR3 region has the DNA TGCGCCAGCAGCCAAGAAGGGAGGGGGCGGTACGAGCAGTACTTC.

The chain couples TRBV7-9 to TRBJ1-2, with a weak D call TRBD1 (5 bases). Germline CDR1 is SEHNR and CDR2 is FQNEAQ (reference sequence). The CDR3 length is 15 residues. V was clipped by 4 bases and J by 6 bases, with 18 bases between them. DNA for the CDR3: TGTGCCAGCAGCTCGCCGGGACTAATGAACCATGGCTACACCTTC. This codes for CASSSPGLMNHGYTF. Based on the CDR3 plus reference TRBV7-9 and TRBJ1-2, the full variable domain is DTGVSQNPRHKITKRGQNVTFRCDPISEHNRLYWYRQTLGQGPEFLTYFQNEAQLEKSRLLSDRFSAERPKGSFSTLEIQRTEQGDSAMYLCASSSPGLMNHGYTFGSGTRLTVV.

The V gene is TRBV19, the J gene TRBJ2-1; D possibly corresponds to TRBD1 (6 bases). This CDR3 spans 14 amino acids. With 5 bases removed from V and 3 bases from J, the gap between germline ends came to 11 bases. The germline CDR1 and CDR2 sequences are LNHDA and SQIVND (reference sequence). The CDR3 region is CASSLGTIYNEQFF. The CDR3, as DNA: TGTGCCAGTAGTCTCGGGACAATCTACAATGAGCAGTTCTTC.

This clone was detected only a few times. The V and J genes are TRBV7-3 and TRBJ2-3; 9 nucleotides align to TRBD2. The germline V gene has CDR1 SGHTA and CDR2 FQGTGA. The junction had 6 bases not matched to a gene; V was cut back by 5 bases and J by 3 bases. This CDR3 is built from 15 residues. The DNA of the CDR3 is TGTGCCAGCAGCCTCGCTAGCGGGGAGACAGATACGCAGTATTTT. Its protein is CASSLASGETDTQYF.

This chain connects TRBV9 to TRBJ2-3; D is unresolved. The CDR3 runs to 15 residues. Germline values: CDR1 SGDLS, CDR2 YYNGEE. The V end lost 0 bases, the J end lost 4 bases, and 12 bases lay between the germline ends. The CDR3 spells CASSVGALGSDTQYF. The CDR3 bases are TGTGCCAGCAGCGTAGGAGCTTTGGGTTCAGATACGCAGTATTTT.

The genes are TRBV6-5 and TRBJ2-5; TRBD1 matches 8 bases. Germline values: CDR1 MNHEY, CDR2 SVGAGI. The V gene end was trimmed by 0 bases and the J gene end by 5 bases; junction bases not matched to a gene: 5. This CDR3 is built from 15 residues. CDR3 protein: CASSYSTGGIETQYF. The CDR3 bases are TGTGCCAGCAGTTACTCAACAGGGGGTATCGAGACCCAGTACTTC.

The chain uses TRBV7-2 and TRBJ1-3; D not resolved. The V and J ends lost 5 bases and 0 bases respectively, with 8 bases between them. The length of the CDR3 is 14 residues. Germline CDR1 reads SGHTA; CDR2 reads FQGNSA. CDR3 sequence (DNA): TGTGCCAGCAGCCCGCCCTACTCTGGAAACACCATATATTTT. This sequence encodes CASSPPYSGNTIYF.

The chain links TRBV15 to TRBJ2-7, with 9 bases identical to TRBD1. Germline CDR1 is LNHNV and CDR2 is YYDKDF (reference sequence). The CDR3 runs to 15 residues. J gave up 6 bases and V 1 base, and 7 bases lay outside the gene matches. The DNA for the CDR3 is TGTGCCACCAGCAGAGTTGGGACAGGGACATCCGAGCAGTACTTC. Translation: CATSRVGTGTSEQYF.

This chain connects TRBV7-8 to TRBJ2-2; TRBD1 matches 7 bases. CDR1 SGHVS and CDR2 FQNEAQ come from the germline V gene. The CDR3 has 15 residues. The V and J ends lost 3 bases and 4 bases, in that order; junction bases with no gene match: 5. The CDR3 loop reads CASSFTGAGTGELFF. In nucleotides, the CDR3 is TGTGCCAGCAGCTTTACAGGGGCGGGCACCGGGGAGCTGTTTTTT.

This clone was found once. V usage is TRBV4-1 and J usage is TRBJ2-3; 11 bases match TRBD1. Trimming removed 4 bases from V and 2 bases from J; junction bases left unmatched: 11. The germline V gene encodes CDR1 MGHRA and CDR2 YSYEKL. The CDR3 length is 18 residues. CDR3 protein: CASSPPLPGQGDTDTQYF. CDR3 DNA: TGCGCCAGCAGCCCGCCCCTACCGGGACAGGGGGACACAGATACGCAGTATTTT.

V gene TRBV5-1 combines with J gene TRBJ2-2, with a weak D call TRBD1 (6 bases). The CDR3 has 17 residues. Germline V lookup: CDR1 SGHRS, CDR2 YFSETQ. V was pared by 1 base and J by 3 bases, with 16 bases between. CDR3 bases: TGCGCCAGCAGCTTGCGGGTGCAGGGGCCTTACACCGGGGAGCTGTTTTTT. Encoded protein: CASSLRVQGPYTGELFF. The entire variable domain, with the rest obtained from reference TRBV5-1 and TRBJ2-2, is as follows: KAGVTQTPRYLIKTRGQQVTLSCSPISGHRSVSWYQQTPGQGLQFLFEYFSETQRNKGNFPGRFSGRQFSNSRSEMNVSTLELGDSALYLCASSLRVQGPYTGELFFGEGSRLTVL.

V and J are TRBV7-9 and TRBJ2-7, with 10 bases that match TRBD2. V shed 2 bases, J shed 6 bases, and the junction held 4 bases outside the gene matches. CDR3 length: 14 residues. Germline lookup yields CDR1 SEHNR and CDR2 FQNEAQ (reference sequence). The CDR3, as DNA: TGTGCCAGCAGCTTAACGCTAGCGGGAGTCGAGCAGTACTTC. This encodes CASSLTLAGVEQYF.

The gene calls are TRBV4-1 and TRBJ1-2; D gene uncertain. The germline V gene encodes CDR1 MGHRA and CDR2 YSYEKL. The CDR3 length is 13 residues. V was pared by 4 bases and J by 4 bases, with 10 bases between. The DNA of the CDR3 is TGCGCCAGCAGCCGGGAAATTGGCTATGGCTACACCTTC. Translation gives CASSREIGYGYTF.

The CDR3 loop is CASSPGAGRNQPQHF. Here the CDR3 DNA reads TGTGCCAGCAGCCCCGGGGCAGGCCGCAATCAGCCCCAGCATTTT. The chain joins TRBV7-9 to TRBJ1-5, with D possibly TRBD1 on 5 matching bases. V was cut by 5 bases and J by 2 bases, with 13 bases left in between. The CDR3 totals 15 residues. Germline CDR1 reads SEHNR; CDR2 reads FQNEAQ (reference sequence).

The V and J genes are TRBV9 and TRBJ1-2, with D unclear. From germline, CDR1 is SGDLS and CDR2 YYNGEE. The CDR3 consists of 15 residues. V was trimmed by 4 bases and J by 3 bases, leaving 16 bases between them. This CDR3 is CASSPRTDTYYGYTF. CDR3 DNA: TGTGCCAGCAGCCCGAGGACGGATACCTACTATGGCTACACCTTC. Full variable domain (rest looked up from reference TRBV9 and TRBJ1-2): DSGVTQTPKHLITATGQRVTLRCSPRSGDLSVYWYQQSLDQGLQFLIQYYNGEERAKGNILERFSAQQFPDLHSELNLSSLELGDSALYFCASSPRTDTYYGYTFGSGTRLTVV.

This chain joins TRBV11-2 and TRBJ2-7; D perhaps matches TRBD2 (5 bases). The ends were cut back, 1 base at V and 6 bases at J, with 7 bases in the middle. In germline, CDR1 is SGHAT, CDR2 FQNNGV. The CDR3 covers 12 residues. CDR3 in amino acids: CASSLAEGEQYF. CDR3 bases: TGTGCCAGCAGCTTAGCCGAGGGCGAGCAGTACTTC.

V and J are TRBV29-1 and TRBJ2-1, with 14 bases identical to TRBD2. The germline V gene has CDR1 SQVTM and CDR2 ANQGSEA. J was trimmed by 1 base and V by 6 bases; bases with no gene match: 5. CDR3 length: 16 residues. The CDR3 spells CSVVGLAGVSYNEQFF. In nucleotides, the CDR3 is TGCAGCGTGGTGGGACTAGCGGGAGTATCCTACAATGAGCAGTTCTTC.

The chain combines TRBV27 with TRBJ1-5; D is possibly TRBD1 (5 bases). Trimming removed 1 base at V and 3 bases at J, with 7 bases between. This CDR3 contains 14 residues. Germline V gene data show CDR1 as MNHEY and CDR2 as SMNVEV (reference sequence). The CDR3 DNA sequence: TGTGCCAGCAGTTTATGGGGACCCAATCAGCCCCAGCATTTT. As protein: CASSLWGPNQPQHF.

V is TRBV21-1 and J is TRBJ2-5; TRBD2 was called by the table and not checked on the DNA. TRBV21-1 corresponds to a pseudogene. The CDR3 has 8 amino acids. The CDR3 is CVPGTQYF. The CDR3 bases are TGTGTTCCGGGGACCCAGTACTTC.

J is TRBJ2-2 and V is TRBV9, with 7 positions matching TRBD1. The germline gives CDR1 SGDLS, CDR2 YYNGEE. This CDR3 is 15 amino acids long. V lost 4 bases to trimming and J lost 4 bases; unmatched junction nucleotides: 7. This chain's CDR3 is CASSTRQGSTGELFF. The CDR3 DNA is TGTGCCAGCAGCACCCGACAGGGCAGCACCGGGGAGCTGTTTTTT.

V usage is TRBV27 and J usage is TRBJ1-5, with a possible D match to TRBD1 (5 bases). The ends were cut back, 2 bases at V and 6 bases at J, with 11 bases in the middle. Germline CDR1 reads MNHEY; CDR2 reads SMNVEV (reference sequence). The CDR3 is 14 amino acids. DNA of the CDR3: TGTGCCAGCAGTTTAGTCAGGGCTAGTCAGCCCCAGCATTTT. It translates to CASSLVRASQPQHF.